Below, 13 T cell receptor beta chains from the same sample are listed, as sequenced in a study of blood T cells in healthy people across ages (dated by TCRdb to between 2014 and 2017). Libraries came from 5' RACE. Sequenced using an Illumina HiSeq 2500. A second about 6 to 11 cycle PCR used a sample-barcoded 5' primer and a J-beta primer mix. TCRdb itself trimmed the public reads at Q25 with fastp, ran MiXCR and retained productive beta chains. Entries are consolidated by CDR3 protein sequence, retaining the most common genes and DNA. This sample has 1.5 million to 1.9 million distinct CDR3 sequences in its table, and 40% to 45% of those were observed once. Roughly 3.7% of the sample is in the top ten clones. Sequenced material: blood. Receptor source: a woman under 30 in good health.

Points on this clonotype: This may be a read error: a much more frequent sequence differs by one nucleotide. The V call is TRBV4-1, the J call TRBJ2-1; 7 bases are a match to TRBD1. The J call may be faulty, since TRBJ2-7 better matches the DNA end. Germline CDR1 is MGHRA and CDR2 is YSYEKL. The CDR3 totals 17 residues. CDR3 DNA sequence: TGCGCCAGCAGCGAACGACCTGGGGGACAGTCCTACAATGAGCAGTACTTC. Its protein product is CASSERPGGQSYNEQYF.

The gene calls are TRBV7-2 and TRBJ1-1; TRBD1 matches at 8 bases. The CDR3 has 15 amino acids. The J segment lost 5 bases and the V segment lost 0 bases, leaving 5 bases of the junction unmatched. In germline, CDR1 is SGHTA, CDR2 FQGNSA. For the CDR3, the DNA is TGTGCCAGCAGCTTAGCCTCCCGGACAGGGACTGAAGCTTTCTTT. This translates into CASSLASRTGTEAFF.

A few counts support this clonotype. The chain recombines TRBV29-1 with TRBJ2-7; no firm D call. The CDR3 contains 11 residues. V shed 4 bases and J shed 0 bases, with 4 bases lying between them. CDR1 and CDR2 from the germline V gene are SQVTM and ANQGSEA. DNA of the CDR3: TGCAGCGTTGTTAGCTCCTACGAGCAGTACTTC. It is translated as CSVVSSYEQYF.

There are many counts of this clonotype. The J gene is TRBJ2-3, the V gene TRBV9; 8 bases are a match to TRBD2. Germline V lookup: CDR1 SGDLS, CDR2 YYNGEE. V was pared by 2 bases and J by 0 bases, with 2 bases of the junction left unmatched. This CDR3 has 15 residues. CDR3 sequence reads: CASSVGGGSTDTQYF. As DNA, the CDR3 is TGTGCCAGCAGCGTTGGCGGGGGGAGCACAGATACGCAGTATTTT.

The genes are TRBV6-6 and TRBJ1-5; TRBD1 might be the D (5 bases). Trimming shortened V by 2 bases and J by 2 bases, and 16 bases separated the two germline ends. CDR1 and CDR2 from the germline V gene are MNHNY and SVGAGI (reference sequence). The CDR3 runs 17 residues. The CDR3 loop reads CASSYRQGGVGNQPQHF. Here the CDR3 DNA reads TGTGCCAGCAGTTACAGGCAGGGTGGGGTGGGCAATCAGCCCCAGCATTTT.

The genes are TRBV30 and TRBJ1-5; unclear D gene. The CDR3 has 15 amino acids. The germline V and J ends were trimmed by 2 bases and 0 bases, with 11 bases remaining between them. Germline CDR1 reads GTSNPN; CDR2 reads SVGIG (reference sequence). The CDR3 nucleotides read TGTGCCTGGAGTAGTGACACTTATAGCAATCAGCCCCAGCATTTT. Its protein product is CAWSSDTYSNQPQHF. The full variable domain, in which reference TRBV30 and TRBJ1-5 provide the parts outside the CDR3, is SQTIHQWPATLVQPVGSPLSLECTVEGTSNPNLYWYRQAAGRGLQLLFYSVGIGQISSEVPQNLSASRPQDRQFILSSKKLLLSDSGFYLCAWSSDTYSNQPQHFGDGTRLSIL.

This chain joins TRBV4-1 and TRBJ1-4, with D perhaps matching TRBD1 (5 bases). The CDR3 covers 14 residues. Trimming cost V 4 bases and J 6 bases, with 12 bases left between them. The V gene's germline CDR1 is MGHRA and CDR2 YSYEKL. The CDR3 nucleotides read TGCGCCAGCAGCCGTGGCAGGGTCGATGAAAAACTGTTTTTT. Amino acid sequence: CASSRGRVDEKLFF.

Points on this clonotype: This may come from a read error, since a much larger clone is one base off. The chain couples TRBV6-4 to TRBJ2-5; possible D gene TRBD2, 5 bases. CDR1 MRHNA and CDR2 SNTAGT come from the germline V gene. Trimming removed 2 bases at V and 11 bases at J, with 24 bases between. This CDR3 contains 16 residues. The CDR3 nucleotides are TGTGCCAGCAGTGACGTCGTGACTAAAGAGGTCGATGAGCAGTACTTC. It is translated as CASSDVVTKEVDEQYF.

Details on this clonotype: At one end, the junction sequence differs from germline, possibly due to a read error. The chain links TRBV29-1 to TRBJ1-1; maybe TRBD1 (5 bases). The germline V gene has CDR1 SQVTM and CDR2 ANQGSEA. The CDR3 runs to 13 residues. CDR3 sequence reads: CGVGLRVNTEAFF. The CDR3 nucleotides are TGCGGCGTTGGACTCAGGGTAAACACTGAAGCTTTCTTT.

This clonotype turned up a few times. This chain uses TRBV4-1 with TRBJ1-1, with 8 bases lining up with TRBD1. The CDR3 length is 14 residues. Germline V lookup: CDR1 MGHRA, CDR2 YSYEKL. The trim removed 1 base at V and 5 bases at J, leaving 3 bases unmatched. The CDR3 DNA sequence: TGCGCCAGCAGCCAAGTGACAGGGGAAACTGAAGCTTTCTTT. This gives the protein CASSQVTGETEAFF.

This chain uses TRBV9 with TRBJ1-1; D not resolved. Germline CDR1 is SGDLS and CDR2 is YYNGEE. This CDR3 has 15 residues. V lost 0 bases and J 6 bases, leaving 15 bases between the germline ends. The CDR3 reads CASSVGGTLDPEAFF. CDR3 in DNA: TGTGCCAGCAGCGTAGGGGGAACCCTGGACCCTGAAGCTTTCTTT.

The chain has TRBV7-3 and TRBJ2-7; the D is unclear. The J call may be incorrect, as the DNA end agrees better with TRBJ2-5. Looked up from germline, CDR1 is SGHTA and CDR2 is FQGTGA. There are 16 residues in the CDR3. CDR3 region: CATNPTLHLLSETQYF. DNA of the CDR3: TGTGCCACCAATCCAACTTTGCACCTACTCTCAGAGACCCAGTACTTC.

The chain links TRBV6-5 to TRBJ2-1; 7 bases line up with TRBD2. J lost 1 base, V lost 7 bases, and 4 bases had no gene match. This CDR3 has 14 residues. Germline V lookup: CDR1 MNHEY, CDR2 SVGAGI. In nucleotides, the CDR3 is TGTGCCAGCACCCCCGGGGGGTCCTACAATGAGCAGTTCTTC. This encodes CASTPGGSYNEQFF.